Listed below are T cell receptor beta chains from one sample, sequenced in a study of CD8 T cells in ankylosing spondylitis. TCRdb redid the calling of the 5' RACE reads with MiXCR, one entry per CDR3 protein. The sample lists around 770,000 distinct CDR3 sequences; approximately 12% were seen once. Sequencing was performed on blood, either unsorted or a sorted T cell fraction (not recorded which). These receptor sequences come from a male donor with ankylosing spondylitis. CDR3s include the opening cysteine and the closing phenylalanine or tryptophan. D genes are given only for firm matches. The size of a clone is reported for some rows only, either as once, few or many, or as a class for expanded clones.

J gene: TRBJ1-2; D gene: NA; clone size: NA; V gene: TRBV5-5; CDR3 protein: CASSFRGDFPPTNYGYTF; CDR3 DNA: TGTGCCAGCAGCTTTCGGGGGGACTTTCCCCCCACTAACTATGGCTACACCTTC
J gene: TRBJ2-7; D gene: TRBD1; clone size: NA; V gene: TRBV10-3; CDR3 protein: CAIRDRADEKQYF; CDR3 DNA: TGTGCCATCCGGGACAGGGCGGATGAGAAGCAGTACTTC
J gene: TRBJ1-2; D gene: NA; clone size: medium-sized; V gene: TRBV5-5; CDR3 protein: CASSFGDYGYTF; CDR3 DNA: TGTGCCAGCAGCTTCGGAGACTATGGCTACACCTTC
J gene: TRBJ1-1; D gene: NA; clone size: few; V gene: TRBV19; CDR3 protein: CASSSASNTEAFF; CDR3 DNA: TGTGCCAGTAGTTCGGCCTCGAACACTGAAGCTTTCTTT
J gene: TRBJ1-1; D gene: NA; clone size: NA; V gene: TRBV7-6; CDR3 protein: CASSIDILNTEAFF; CDR3 DNA: TGTGCCAGCAGCATTGACATATTGAACACTGAAGCTTTCTTT
J gene: TRBJ1-2; D gene: NA; clone size: many; V gene: TRBV6-1; CDR3 protein: CASSALVSGPFYGYTF; CDR3 DNA: TGTGCCAGCAGTGCCCTCGTGTCAGGGCCCTTCTATGGCTACACCTTC
J gene: TRBJ1-6; D gene: NA; clone size: many; V gene: TRBV10-3; CDR3 protein: CAISESGSYNSPLHF; CDR3 DNA: TGTGCCATCAGTGAGTCGGGCAGTTATAATTCACCCCTCCACTTT
J gene: TRBJ1-4; D gene: NA; clone size: many; V gene: TRBV20-1; CDR3 protein: CSARAGTRNEKLFF; CDR3 DNA: TGCAGTGCTAGGGCCGGGACAAGGAATGAAAAACTGTTTTTT
J gene: TRBJ1-2; D gene: NA; clone size: NA; V gene: TRBV20-1; CDR3 protein: CSASKQAGQNYGYTF; CDR3 DNA: TGCAGTGCCAGTAAACAGGCGGGTCAAAACTATGGCTACACCTTC
J gene: TRBJ2-1; D gene: NA; clone size: once; V gene: TRBV5-1; CDR3 protein: CASSREDGGYDEQFF; CDR3 DNA: TGCGCCAGCAGCCGAGAGGACGGCGGTTACGATGAGCAGTTCTTC
J gene: TRBJ1-2; D gene: TRBD1; clone size: many; V gene: TRBV10-3; CDR3 protein: CAISEGTAYDGYGYTF; CDR3 DNA: TGTGCCATCAGTGAGGGGACAGCCTACGATGGCTATGGCTACACCTTC
J gene: TRBJ2-2; D gene: NA; clone size: NA; V gene: TRBV21-1; CDR3 protein: CASSKEAVATGELFF; CDR3 DNA: TGTGCCAGCAGCAAAGAGGCGGTTGCTACCGGGGAGCTGTTTTTT
J gene: TRBJ1-5; D gene: NA; clone size: many; V gene: TRBV28; CDR3 protein: CASIGDSNQPQHF; CDR3 DNA: TGTGCCAGCATCGGGGATAGCAATCAGCCCCAGCATTTT
J gene: TRBJ2-2; D gene: NA; clone size: NA; V gene: TRBV20-1; CDR3 protein: CSAREGGSWAGELFF; CDR3 DNA: TGCAGTGCTAGAGAAGGAGGGTCATGGGCCGGGGAGCTGTTTTTT
J gene: TRBJ1-2; D gene: NA; clone size: NA; V gene: TRBV11-2; CDR3 protein: CASSSLPGRRTANYGYTF; CDR3 DNA: TGTGCCAGCAGCTCCTTACCGGGACGGAGAACAGCTAACTATGGCTACACCTTC
J gene: TRBJ1-6; D gene: NA; clone size: many; V gene: TRBV7-2; CDR3 protein: CASSLEGGGSPLHF; CDR3 DNA: TGTGCCAGCAGCTTAGAGGGAGGAGGATCACCCCTCCACTTT
J gene: TRBJ1-1; D gene: NA; clone size: NA; V gene: TRBV5-5; CDR3 protein: CASSFVLSSRVTEAFF; CDR3 DNA: TGTGCCAGCAGCTTTGTGCTCTCGTCGAGGGTCACTGAAGCTTTCTTT
J gene: TRBJ2-2; D gene: NA; clone size: few; V gene: TRBV20-1; CDR3 protein: CSAINQGSTGELFF; CDR3 DNA: TGCAGTGCTATTAATCAGGGGAGCACCGGGGAGCTGTTTTTT
J gene: TRBJ2-1; D gene: NA; clone size: few; V gene: TRBV4-3; CDR3 protein: CASSQEGAGPYRSEQFF; CDR3 DNA: TGCGCCAGCAGCCAAGAAGGAGCCGGGCCGTACAGGAGTGAGCAGTTCTTC
J gene: TRBJ2-3; D gene: NA; clone size: few; V gene: TRBV4-1; CDR3 protein: CASSQYLTDTQYF; CDR3 DNA: TGCGCCAGCAGCCAATACCTCACAGATACGCAGTATTTT
J gene: TRBJ2-7; D gene: NA; clone size: NA; V gene: TRBV4-3; CDR3 protein: CASSHDVRLEQYF; CDR3 DNA: TGCGCCAGCAGCCATGATGTCAGACTAGAGCAGTACTTC
J gene: TRBJ2-2; D gene: TRBD2; clone size: few; V gene: TRBV5-1; CDR3 protein: CASSKSPSGSLNTGELFF; CDR3 DNA: TGCGCCAGCAGCAAATCCCCTAGCGGGAGTTTGAACACCGGGGAGCTGTTTTTT
J gene: TRBJ1-4; D gene: NA; clone size: NA; V gene: TRBV18; CDR3 protein: CASSPSAGSYEKLFF; CDR3 DNA: TGTGCCAGCTCACCCTCAGCGGGGTCGTATGAAAAACTGTTTTTT
J gene: TRBJ2-7; D gene: TRBD1; clone size: few; V gene: TRBV15; CDR3 protein: CATSREKQGAYEQYF; CDR3 DNA: TGTGCCACCAGCAGAGAGAAACAGGGGGCTTACGAGCAGTACTTC
J gene: TRBJ2-3; D gene: TRBD2; clone size: many; V gene: TRBV29-1; CDR3 protein: CSVEGLAGSTDTQYF; CDR3 DNA: TGCAGCGTTGAAGGACTAGCGGGGAGCACAGATACGCAGTATTTT
J gene: TRBJ1-5; D gene: NA; clone size: few; V gene: TRBV20-1; CDR3 protein: CSAPTRANNQPQHF; CDR3 DNA: TGCAGTGCTCCGACTAGGGCTAACAATCAGCCCCAGCATTTT
J gene: TRBJ1-6; D gene: NA; clone size: few; V gene: TRBV20-1; CDR3 protein: CSARDGRGGSYNSPLHF; CDR3 DNA: TGCAGTGCTAGAGATGGCAGAGGGGGCTCCTATAATTCACCCCTCCACTTT
J gene: TRBJ1-1; D gene: NA; clone size: many; V gene: TRBV15; CDR3 protein: CATSRQGNTEAFF; CDR3 DNA: TGTGCCACCAGCAGACAGGGGAACACTGAAGCTTTCTTT
J gene: TRBJ1-6; D gene: TRBD1; clone size: many; V gene: TRBV20-1; CDR3 protein: CSAGTADSPLHF; CDR3 DNA: TGCAGTGCGGGGACAGCGGATTCACCCCTCCACTTT
J gene: TRBJ2-7; D gene: NA; clone size: NA; V gene: TRBV6-5; CDR3 protein: CASSYTLGRSYEQYF; CDR3 DNA: TGTGCCAGCAGTTACACCTTGGGACGCAGCTACGAGCAGTACTTC
J gene: TRBJ1-1; D gene: NA; clone size: few; V gene: TRBV30; CDR3 protein: CAWSVGGGGNTEAFF; CDR3 DNA: TGTGCCTGGAGTGTGGGGGGAGGAGGGAACACTGAAGCTTTCTTT
J gene: TRBJ2-7; D gene: NA; clone size: few; V gene: TRBV3-1; CDR3 protein: CASSYAATYEQYF; CDR3 DNA: TGTGCCAGCAGCTATGCGGCTACCTACGAGCAGTACTTC
J gene: TRBJ1-3; D gene: NA; clone size: NA; V gene: TRBV4-3; CDR3 protein: CASSQDVSQPAGNTIYF; CDR3 DNA: TGCGCCAGCAGCCAAGACGTAAGCCAGCCTGCTGGAAACACCATATATTTT
J gene: TRBJ2-1; D gene: NA; clone size: NA; V gene: TRBV10-2; CDR3 protein: CASSEPRLTYNEQFF; CDR3 DNA: TGCGCCAGCAGTGAGCCTAGACTAACCTACAATGAGCAGTTCTTC
J gene: TRBJ1-6; D gene: NA; clone size: NA; V gene: TRBV6-1; CDR3 protein: CASSSQGVNSPLHF; CDR3 DNA: TGTGCCAGCAGCTCACAGGGCGTGAATTCACCCCTCCACTTT
J gene: TRBJ2-5; D gene: TRBD2; clone size: NA; V gene: TRBV10-2; CDR3 protein: CASDGGGAGETQYF; CDR3 DNA: TGCGCCAGCGACGGCGGGGGGGCCGGTGAGACCCAGTACTTC
J gene: TRBJ2-2; D gene: TRBD1; clone size: NA; V gene: TRBV29-1; CDR3 protein: CSADRANTGELFF; CDR3 DNA: TGCAGCGCGGACAGGGCAAACACCGGGGAGCTGTTTTTT
J gene: TRBJ1-6; D gene: NA; clone size: NA; V gene: TRBV9; CDR3 protein: CASSADQPNSPLHF; CDR3 DNA: TGTGCCAGCAGCGCGGACCAACCCAATTCACCCCTCCACTTT
J gene: TRBJ2-1; D gene: NA; clone size: NA; V gene: TRBV7-2; CDR3 protein: CASSLAGAWEQFF; CDR3 DNA: TGTGCCAGCAGCTTAGCGGGGGCGTGGGAGCAGTTCTTC
J gene: TRBJ2-5; D gene: TRBD1; clone size: few; V gene: TRBV24-1; CDR3 protein: CATNSGQGATETQYF; CDR3 DNA: TGTGCCACCAACTCCGGACAGGGGGCAACTGAGACCCAGTACTTC
J gene: TRBJ2-2; D gene: TRBD1; clone size: NA; V gene: TRBV4-2; CDR3 protein: CASSQGRDRGNTGELFF; CDR3 DNA: TGTGCCAGCAGCCAAGGCCGGGACAGGGGGAACACCGGGGAGCTGTTTTTT
J gene: TRBJ1-1; D gene: TRBD1; clone size: NA; V gene: TRBV12-3/TRBV12-4; CDR3 protein: CASSQTGGPSTEAFF; CDR3 DNA: TGTGCCAGCAGCCAAACAGGGGGCCCCAGCACTGAAGCTTTCTTT